This T cell receptor (beta chain) was observed in a study of early T cells in non-severe SARS-CoV-2 infection. The wider study: Alpha and beta chains were unpaired, from unsorted whole-blood bulk RNA.

Individual cDNA molecules were tagged with unique molecular identifiers. One entry per CDR3 protein results from TCRdb running MiXCR on the 5' RACE reads. Here the sample spans approximately 66,000 distinct CDR3 sequences, around 14% being singletons. This clonotype was counted at least ten times. What it recognizes is unknown. Broader study findings: Matching against VDJdb likely underestimated virus-specific expansions, favoring anti-spike CD8.

The receptor was isolated from an adult who was a healthcare worker with PCR-confirmed SARS-CoV-2 infection or an uninfected control (not recorded which). The source material was whole blood.

The CDR3 DNA sequence: TGCGCCAGCAGCTTCTCAGGCGGGGGGCCCCAAGAGACCCAGTACTTC. Its translation is CASSFSGGGPQETQYF. V is TRBV5-1 and J is TRBJ2-5; 8 bases match TRBD2. This CDR3 is built from 16 residues. The V segment lost 2 bases and the J segment 1 base; nucleotides outside the gene matches: 7. The germline gives CDR1 SGHRS, CDR2 YFSETQ.